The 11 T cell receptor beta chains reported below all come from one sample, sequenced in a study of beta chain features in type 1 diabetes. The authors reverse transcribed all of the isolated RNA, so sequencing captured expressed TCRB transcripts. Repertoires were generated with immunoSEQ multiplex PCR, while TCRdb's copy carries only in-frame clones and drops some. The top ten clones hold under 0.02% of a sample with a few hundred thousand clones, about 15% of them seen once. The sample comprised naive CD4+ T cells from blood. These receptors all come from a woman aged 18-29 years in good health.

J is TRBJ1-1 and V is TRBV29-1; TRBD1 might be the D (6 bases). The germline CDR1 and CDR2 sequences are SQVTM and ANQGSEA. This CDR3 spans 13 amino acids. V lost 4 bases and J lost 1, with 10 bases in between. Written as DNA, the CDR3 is TGCAGCGTTGTACGACAGGAGAACACTGAAGCTTTCTTT. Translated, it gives CSVVRQENTEAFF.

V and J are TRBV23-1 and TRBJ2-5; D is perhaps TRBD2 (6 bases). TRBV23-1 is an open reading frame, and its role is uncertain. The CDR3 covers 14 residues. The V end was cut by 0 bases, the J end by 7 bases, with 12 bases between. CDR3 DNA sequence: TGCGCCAGCAGTCAATCGGGAAGGAGGGGGACCCAGTACTTC. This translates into CASSQSGRRGTQYF.

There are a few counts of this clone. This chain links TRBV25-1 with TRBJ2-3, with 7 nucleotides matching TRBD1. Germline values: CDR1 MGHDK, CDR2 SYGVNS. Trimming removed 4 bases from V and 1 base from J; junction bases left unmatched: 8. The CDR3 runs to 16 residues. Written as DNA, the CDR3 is TGTGCCAGCAGTGCTTCCGGGACAGCCGGCACAGATACGCAGTATTTT. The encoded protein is CASSASGTAGTDTQYF.

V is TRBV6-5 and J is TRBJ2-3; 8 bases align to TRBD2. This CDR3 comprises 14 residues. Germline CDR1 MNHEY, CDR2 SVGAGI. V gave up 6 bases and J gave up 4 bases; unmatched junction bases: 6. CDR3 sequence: CASRKAGVADTQYF. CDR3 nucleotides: TGTGCCAGCAGGAAAGCGGGAGTGGCAGATACGCAGTATTTT.

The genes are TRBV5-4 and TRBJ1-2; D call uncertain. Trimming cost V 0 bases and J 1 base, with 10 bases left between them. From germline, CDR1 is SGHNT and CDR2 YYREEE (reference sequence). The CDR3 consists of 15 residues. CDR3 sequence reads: CASSLAEGLNYGYTF. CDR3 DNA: TGTGCCAGCAGCTTGGCCGAAGGACTTAACTATGGCTACACCTTC.

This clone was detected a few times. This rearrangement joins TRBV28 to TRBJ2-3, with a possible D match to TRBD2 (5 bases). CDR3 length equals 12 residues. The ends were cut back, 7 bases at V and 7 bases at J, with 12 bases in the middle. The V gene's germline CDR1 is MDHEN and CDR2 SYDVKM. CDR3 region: CASTPGEYTQYF. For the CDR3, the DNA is TGTGCCAGCACCCCCGGGGAGTATACGCAGTATTTT.

In nucleotides, the CDR3 is TGTGCCTGGACCCCGACAGGGGAGGGCAATCAGCCCCAGCATTTT. As protein: CAWTPTGEGNQPQHF. The chain joins TRBV30 to TRBJ1-5, with 8 positions matching TRBD1. The germline gives CDR1 GTSNPN, CDR2 SVGIG (reference sequence). This CDR3 has 15 amino acids. Germline trimming cut 4 bases from V and 2 bases from J; bases unmatched to any gene: 7.

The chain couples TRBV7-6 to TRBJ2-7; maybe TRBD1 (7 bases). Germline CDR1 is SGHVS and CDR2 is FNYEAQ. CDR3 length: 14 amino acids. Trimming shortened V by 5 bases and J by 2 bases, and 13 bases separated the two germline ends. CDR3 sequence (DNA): TGTGCCAGCAGCCGGGAGACAGGGCCCTACGAGCAGTACTTC. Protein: CASSRETGPYEQYF.

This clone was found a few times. The DNA of the CDR3 is TGCAGCGTTGACGTAGGGCGGCAGGGGGGTGAAAAACTGTTTTTT. As protein: CSVDVGRQGGEKLFF. V usage is TRBV29-1 and J usage is TRBJ1-4; 7 bases match TRBD1. The V gene's germline CDR1 is SQVTM and CDR2 ANQGSEA. The length of the CDR3 is 15 residues. J was trimmed by 7 bases and V by 3 bases; bases with no gene match: 11.

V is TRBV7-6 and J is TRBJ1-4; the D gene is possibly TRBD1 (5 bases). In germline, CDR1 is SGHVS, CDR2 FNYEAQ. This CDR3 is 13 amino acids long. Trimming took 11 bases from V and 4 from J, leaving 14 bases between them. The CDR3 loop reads CAAGDGLNEKLFF. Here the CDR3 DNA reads TGTGCCGCGGGGGACGGACTTAATGAAAAACTGTTTTTT.

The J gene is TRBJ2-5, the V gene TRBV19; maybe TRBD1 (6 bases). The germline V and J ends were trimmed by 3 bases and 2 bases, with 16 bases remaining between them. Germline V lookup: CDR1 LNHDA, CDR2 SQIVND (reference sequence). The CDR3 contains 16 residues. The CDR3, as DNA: TGTGCCAGTAGTATTGTCCAGGTCAGGGGTCAAGAGACCCAGTACTTC. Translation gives CASSIVQVRGQETQYF.